Presented here are 20 T cell receptor beta chains from one specimen sequenced in a study of technical replicates of blood from several donors listed by TCRdb under 2017. The receptor library was made with the immunoSEQ multiplex PCR assay. Entries here come from immuneACCESS through TCRdb and include only in-frame sequences with V and J called. Some clones fail to appear in such tables; in the studies checked, an unresolved V gene covers under half of the shortfall, and the cause of the remainder is unknown. The table for this sample lists 76,000 or so clones; around 86% of them were counted only once. The biggest ten clones account for roughly 4.5% of the sample. What was sequenced was PBMCs. These receptors came from a human donor in good health. Some clones in this sample may be carry-over from other donors' samples.

The chain carries TRBV10-3 and TRBJ2-7, with 14 bases matching TRBD2. Germline-derived CDR1 and CDR2 are ENHRY and SYGVKD. The V and J ends lost 8 bases and 2 bases, in that order; junction bases with no gene match: 2. CDR3 length: 14 residues. DNA for the CDR3: TGTGCCATCGGACTAGCGGGAGGAACCTACGAGCAGTACTTC. This gives the protein CAIGLAGGTYEQYF.

This chain links TRBV9 with TRBJ2-7; 7 positions match TRBD2. After removal of 4 bases from V and 3 bases from J, the junction contained 7 bases not matched to a gene. Germline-derived CDR1 and CDR2 are SGDLS and YYNGEE. The CDR3 loop spans 14 amino acids. The CDR3 loop is CASSPSGLNYEQYF. CDR3 nucleotides: TGTGCCAGCAGCCCCTCGGGACTAAACTACGAGCAGTACTTC. Full variable domain (remainder filled in from reference TRBV9 and TRBJ2-7): DSGVTQTPKHLITATGQRVTLRCSPRSGDLSVYWYQQSLDQGLQFLIQYYNGEERAKGNILERFSAQQFPDLHSELNLSSLELGDSALYFCASSPSGLNYEQYFGPGTRLTVT.

The chain is built from TRBV5-4 and TRBJ2-7; 8 nucleotides match TRBD2. Germline V gene sequence: CDR1 SGHNT, CDR2 YYREEE (reference sequence). The CDR3 covers 16 residues. Trimming removed 4 bases from V and 3 bases from J; junction bases left unmatched: 12. In nucleotides, the CDR3 is TGTGCCAGCAGCCCCGGCTTCGGGGGGGGCTTCTACGAGCAGTACTTC. Protein product: CASSPGFGGGFYEQYF.

This clone was counted a single time. The rearrangement links TRBV13 to TRBJ2-3; possible D gene TRBD2, 6 bases. The length of the CDR3 is 15 residues. V was clipped by 5 bases and J by 5 bases, with 17 bases between them. The germline CDR1 and CDR2 sequences are PRHDT and FYEKMQ (reference sequence). The CDR3 here is CASSPRRTRGDTQYF. The CDR3 bases are TGTGCCAGCAGCCCCCGACGGACGCGGGGAGATACGCAGTATTTT.

A few counts support this clone. The chain couples TRBV6-5 to TRBJ2-7; tentatively, D is TRBD1 (5 bases). CDR1 MNHEY and CDR2 SVGAGI come from the germline V gene. V shed 6 bases and J shed 1 base, with 13 bases lying between them. CDR3 length equals 14 residues. CDR3: CASSVRQTSYEQYF. CDR3 nucleotide sequence: TGTGCCAGCAGCGTAAGACAGACTTCCTACGAGCAGTACTTC.

V is TRBV14 and J is TRBJ2-4, with 7 bases aligning to TRBD1. J lost 5 bases, V lost 1 base, and 17 bases had no gene match. The CDR3 totals 19 residues. CDR1 SGHDN and CDR2 FVKESK come from the germline V gene. CDR3 sequence (DNA): TGTGCCAGCAGCCAAGGGGGTGACAGGGCGTTTCAGGACCAAAACATTCAGTACTTC. It yields the protein CASSQGGDRAFQDQNIQYF. Together with reference TRBV14 and TRBJ2-4, the CDR3 gives the full variable domain: EAGVTQFPSHSVIEKGQTVTLRCDPISGHDNLYWYRRVMGKEIKFLLHFVKESKQDESGMPNNRFLAERTGGTYSTLKVQPAELEDSGVYFCASSQGGDRAFQDQNIQYFGAGTRLSVL.

The V and J genes are TRBV9 and TRBJ1-1; D perhaps matches TRBD1 (6 bases). Germline V gene lookup returns CDR1 SGDLS and CDR2 YYNGEE. Trimming left V 4 bases short and J 1 base short, with 8 bases between. The CDR3 loop spans 13 amino acids. CDR3 sequence: CASSPQGNTEAFF. The CDR3 DNA reads TGTGCCAGCAGCCCACAGGGGAACACTGAAGCTTTCTTT.

J is TRBJ2-1 and V is TRBV6-6; TRBD2 aligns across 7 bases. Germline CDR1 is MNHNY and CDR2 is SVGAGI (reference sequence). The CDR3 is 14 residues long. Trimming at V came to 8 bases and at J to 2 bases, leaving 6 bases not matched to a gene. CDR3 in amino acids: CASGKRGTYNEQFF. DNA for the CDR3: TGTGCCAGCGGCAAGCGGGGCACCTACAATGAGCAGTTCTTC.

This chain uses TRBV5-1 with TRBJ1-2; 8 nucleotides agree with TRBD1. Germline V lookup: CDR1 SGHRS, CDR2 YFSETQ. V shed 0 bases, J shed 10 bases, and the junction held 23 bases outside the gene matches. There are 19 residues in the CDR3. The CDR3 DNA sequence: TGCGCCAGCAGCTTGGCCAACTTCATACAGGGGGAATTCTATGATGTCTACACCTTC. It specifies CASSLANFIQGEFYDVYTF.

The chain carries TRBV19 and TRBJ2-1; maybe TRBD1 (6 bases). CDR1 and CDR2 from the germline V gene are LNHDA and SQIVND (reference sequence). The V gene lost 7 bases and the J gene lost 1 base, with 14 bases spanning the gap. CDR3 length: 15 amino acids. The CDR3 here is CASNPNRDSYNEQFF. The DNA for the CDR3 is TGTGCCAGTAACCCAAACAGGGATTCCTACAATGAGCAGTTCTTC.

To note about this clone: The sample has other DNA sequences that encode this CDR3 too. The chain employs TRBV9 and TRBJ1-2, with D hard to call. Germline CDR1 and CDR2: SGDLS and YYNGEE. Trimming removed 0 bases from V and 2 bases from J, with 5 bases in between. This CDR3 region has 13 residues. The CDR3 region is CASSVDRNYGYTF. The CDR3 DNA reads as TGTGCCAGCAGCGTAGACAGAAACTATGGCTACACCTTC.

This clone showed up just once. The chain couples TRBV10-3 to TRBJ2-3; D remains ambiguous. V dropped 6 bases and J dropped 0 bases, with 7 bases sitting between them. There are 13 residues in the CDR3. The germline CDR1 and CDR2 sequences are ENHRY and SYGVKD. The CDR3: CAIRSVSTDTQYF. The CDR3 DNA follows: TGTGCCATCAGGTCCGTGAGCACAGATACGCAGTATTTT.

The genes are TRBV27 and TRBJ2-7; D possibly corresponds to TRBD2 (5 bases). The CDR3 covers 17 residues. CDR1 is MNHEY and CDR2 is SMNVEV in the germline V gene (reference sequence). V dropped 2 bases and J dropped 6 bases, with 23 bases sitting between them. The CDR3 sequence is CASSLAGPGSSVVEQYF. CDR3 nucleotide sequence: TGTGCCAGCAGTTTAGCGGGTCCCGGGTCCAGCGTTGTCGAGCAGTACTTC.

The chain has TRBV19 and TRBJ2-4, with 8 positions matching TRBD1. Trimming removed 3 bases from V and 7 bases from J; junction bases left unmatched: 8. From germline, CDR1 is LNHDA and CDR2 SQIVND (reference sequence). CDR3 size: 15 residues. The CDR3 sequence: CASSIIQGAPNIQYF. CDR3 in DNA: TGTGCCAGTAGTATTATTCAGGGGGCGCCGAACATTCAGTACTTC.

The chain combines TRBV27 with TRBJ2-7; D unclear. V was pared by 9 bases and J by 0 bases, with 12 bases between. The germline gives CDR1 MNHEY, CDR2 SMNVEV (reference sequence). The CDR3 has 13 amino acids. CDR3: CASRRGSSYEQYF. For the CDR3, the DNA is TGTGCCAGTAGAAGAGGAAGCTCCTACGAGCAGTACTTC.

This chain uses TRBV11-3 with TRBJ2-7, with 7 bases lining up with TRBD2. This CDR3 has 14 residues. Trimming removed 8 bases from V and 4 bases from J; junction bases left unmatched: 11. Germline V lookup: CDR1 SGHNT, CDR2 YENEEA. In DNA, the CDR3 is TGTGCCAGCCCCCTCGGTTCGGGAGGATACGAGCAGTACTTC. This codes for CASPLGSGGYEQYF.

The CDR3 nucleotides are TGCGCCAGCAGCCCCGATGCCAGGTCGAGTTCCTACAATGAGCAGTTCTTC. It yields the protein CASSPDARSSSYNEQFF. The V and J genes are TRBV23-1 and TRBJ2-1, with unresolved D. TRBV23-1 is an ORF, with its function uncertain. Trimming removed 6 bases at V and 1 base at J, with 19 bases between. The CDR3 is 17 amino acids.

The chain is built from TRBV6-8 and TRBJ2-7, with 8 nucleotides matching TRBD2. Germline loops: CDR1 MNHGY, CDR2 SAAAGT. After removal of 5 bases from V and 4 bases from J, the junction contained 7 bases not matched to a gene. The CDR3 is made up of 14 amino acids. This CDR3 reads CASSEAAGEYEQYF. DNA of the CDR3: TGTGCCAGCAGTGAGGCAGCGGGAGAGTACGAGCAGTACTTC.

This clone came up a few times. The V and J genes are TRBV10-3 and TRBJ1-1; the D gene is possibly TRBD1 (6 bases). CDR1 and CDR2 from the germline V gene are ENHRY and SYGVKD. The length of the CDR3 is 17 residues. Deletions cut 4 bases from V and 4 bases from J, with 22 bases between. The CDR3 region has the DNA TGTGCCATCAGTGTAAAGGGACAAGCGTGGGGTGGCACTGAAGCTTTCTTT. It is translated as CAISVKGQAWGGTEAFF.

This chain joins TRBV5-1 and TRBJ2-3; a weak D match, TRBD1 (5 bases). V lost 1 base, J lost 0 bases, and 9 bases lay in between. The CDR3 covers 15 residues. Looked up from germline, CDR1 is SGHRS and CDR2 is YFSETQ. CDR3 region: CASSLPQGSTDTQYF. The CDR3 nucleotides read TGCGCCAGCAGCTTGCCCCAGGGCAGCACAGATACGCAGTATTTT.